Listed below are T cell receptor beta chains from one sample, sequenced in a study of blood T cell repertoires in COVID-19. The assay was immunoSEQ multiplex PCR, and TCRdb's table has in-frame clones only and misses some. Altogether about 180,000 clones are present, 84% being singletons, with the ten largest covering over 12%. Sequencing used PBMCs or T cells enriched from blood (not recorded which). The receptors originated from a man aged 50 to 60 who had recovered from COVID-19. Each CDR3 is given with its conserved first and last residue. Fields, in order: J gene, clone size, D gene, V gene, CDR3 protein, CDR3 DNA. A D gene is named only where the DNA matches it firmly. Where a row states a size, it is once, few, many or the class of an expanded clone; other rows omit it.

J gene: TRBJ2-2
clone size: NA
D gene: TRBD1
V gene: TRBV7-2
CDR3 protein: CASSKGQGANTGELFF
CDR3 DNA: TGTGCCAGCAGTAAGGGACAGGGCGCGAACACCGGGGAGCTGTTTTTT

J gene: TRBJ1-5
clone size: NA
D gene: NA
V gene: TRBV15
CDR3 protein: CATTSRGNQPQHF
CDR3 DNA: TGTGCCACCACCTCAAGGGGGAATCAGCCCCAGCATTTT

J gene: TRBJ2-7
clone size: few
D gene: NA
V gene: TRBV18
CDR3 protein: CASSPPMGHRDYEQYF
CDR3 DNA: TGTGCCAGCTCACCACCGATGGGACACCGAGACTACGAGCAGTACTTC

J gene: TRBJ1-4
clone size: once
D gene: TRBD1
V gene: TRBV5-8
CDR3 protein: CASSPGQANEKLFF
CDR3 DNA: TGTGCCAGCAGCCCGGGACAGGCTAATGAAAAACTGTTTTTT

J gene: TRBJ2-1
clone size: once
D gene: NA
V gene: TRBV9
CDR3 protein: CASSPGQSPNEQFF
CDR3 DNA: TGTGCCAGCAGCCCAGGACAGTCTCCCAATGAGCAGTTCTTC

J gene: TRBJ2-6
clone size: NA
D gene: NA
V gene: TRBV6-1
CDR3 protein: CASSDTGTTSGANVLTF
CDR3 DNA: TGTGCCAGCAGTGACACAGGGACGACCTCTGGGGCCAACGTCCTGACTTTC

J gene: TRBJ1-5
clone size: NA
D gene: TRBD1
V gene: TRBV6-5
CDR3 protein: CASSPGQGFPQPQHF
CDR3 DNA: TGTGCCAGTTCCCCGGGACAGGGTTTCCCTCAGCCCCAGCATTTT

J gene: TRBJ1-1
clone size: NA
D gene: TRBD1
V gene: TRBV19
CDR3 protein: CASSVTRDRESFF
CDR3 DNA: TGTGCCAGTAGTGTAACCCGGGACAGGGAATCTTTCTTT

J gene: TRBJ1-2
clone size: NA
D gene: NA
V gene: TRBV7-9
CDR3 protein: CASSLAGGNYGYTF
CDR3 DNA: TGTGCCAGCAGCTTAGCCGGAGGTAACTATGGCTACACCTTC

J gene: TRBJ1-3
clone size: NA
D gene: TRBD1
V gene: TRBV4-2
CDR3 protein: CASSRGQEPGNTIYF
CDR3 DNA: TGTGCCAGCAGCCGAGGACAGGAGCCAGGAAACACCATATATTTT

J gene: TRBJ2-1
clone size: once
D gene: TRBD1
V gene: TRBV24-1
CDR3 protein: CATSDRTGRAYNEQFF
CDR3 DNA: TGTGCCACCAGTGATCGGACAGGGCGAGCCTACAATGAGCAGTTCTTC

J gene: TRBJ1-2
clone size: NA
D gene: NA
V gene: TRBV7-9
CDR3 protein: CASSADRSNYGYTF
CDR3 DNA: TGTGCCAGCAGCGCCGACAGGTCTAACTATGGCTACACCTTC

J gene: TRBJ1-2
clone size: NA
D gene: TRBD1
V gene: TRBV29-1
CDR3 protein: CSVGGDRDLYGYTF
CDR3 DNA: TGCAGCGTTGGGGGTGACAGGGACCTCTATGGCTACACCTTC